Reported below is one T cell receptor (beta chain). The antigen it recognizes is unknown. One base away there is no much larger clone; base qualities are not given. Collaborating institutions collected whole blood in K2EDTA tubes following their own protocols. Collaborator samples were shipped for TCRbeta analysis as frozen whole blood, isolated PBMCs, or DNA extracted from either sample type. The data belong to a study of blood T cell repertoires in COVID-19 (dated by TCRdb to the early 2020s). In terms of the full investigation: Samples from collaborators originated in the United States, Italy and Spain and spanned both the acute and convalescent phases of COVID-19. The material from the prospective study consisted of cDNA or gDNA derived from T cells, B-cell-depleted T cells, or PBMCs. Where available, HLA class I and class II types were taken from metadata supplied by the sample provider and were not determined by assay-based typing. A de-identified subject ID, COVID-19 status, age in years and sex were almost always included in the sample metadata. The repertoires were released in a freely available public database meant as a resource for research on the immune response to SARS-CoV-2. The samples were drawn from two sources: the first 160 participants of the ongoing ImmuneRACE study, and 950 to 1,500 subjects contributed by 6 global collaborators. Deeply sampled blood TCRbeta repertoires from subjects exposed to, actively infected with, or recovered from COVID-19 were included in the dataset. Study-wide conclusions, independent of this receptor: Clinical and demographic metadata were provided uncurated, with the amount varying by source and participant.

The immunoSEQ Assay, a bias-controlled multiplex PCR, was used to amplify TCRbeta CDR3 regions from genomic DNA. As for the original processing: Nucleated cell counts per sample were estimated from amplification of reference gene primers within the assay. To quantify the absolute abundance of each unique TCRbeta CDR3 rearrangement, sequence reads were collapsed and filtered. For each sample, productive Simpson clonality was calculated by taking the square root of Simpson's diversity index across productive rearrangements. Imported from immuneACCESS, the table was reduced by TCRdb to in-frame sequences with V and J called. These copies leave out some clones; in studies compared against another copy, an unresolved V gene accounts for under half, and the cause of the remainder is not known. Clone size and V and J calls were adopted from that table, with D and trimming inferred from the DNA. For this sample the table gives 200,000 to 250,000 clones, of which around nine tenths were detected only once. The top ten constitute under 9% of the sample.

V was cut back by 4 bases and J by 8 bases, leaving a gap of 12 bases between them. The CDR1 and CDR2 encoded by the germline V gene (reference sequence) are LGHDT and YNNKEL. The CDR3, cysteine through phenylalanine, is 13 amino acids long. The entry retains the CDR3 DNA only, 39 bases that are in frame from base 1. Recombination linked TRBV3-1 (or the pseudogene TRBV3-2) to TRBJ2-1; confidence is insufficient to name the D gene. Sequenced: peripheral blood. The source of this sequence is a woman between 65 and 79 years old with active or convalescent COVID-19. The CDR3 is CASSPRWRYEQFF. The sequenced DNA: TGTGCCAGCAGCCCCCGTTGGAGATATGAGCAGTTCTTC.